This T cell receptor beta chain originates from a study of metastatic and nonmetastatic thyroid tumors. The wider study: Comparative analysis of repertoires was undertaken across blood and tumor or nodule tissue obtained from malignant and benign thyroid patients. Study-wide results and limits: Compared with benign nodules, malignant thyroid tumors were reported to have significantly higher TCR beta diversity in both blood and tumor.

Patients were all untreated before their thyroid surgery. This clone was observed a handful of times. Its antigen is not known. Germline trimming cut 4 bases from V and 9 bases from J; bases unmatched to any gene: 8. CDR1 is MNHNY, CDR2 SVGAGI, per germline (reference sequence). The CDR3 contains 14 residues. As handled by the study authors: The study built a papillary thyroid cancer distant-metastasis classifier from CDR3 differences across clinicopathological groups. TCRdb redid the clone calls on the PCR reads using MiXCR. The V and J calls and clone size are TCRdb's, not the authors'. The sample consists of roughly 22,000 clones, 36% of them appearing once.

This clonotype originated in a male donor with papillary thyroid cancer or a benign thyroid nodule (not recorded which). Some clones in this sample may be carry-over from other donors' samples. The chain is built from TRBV6-6 and TRBJ2-1, with 8 bases fitting TRBD1. The source material was blood. CDR3 residues: CASSWQGAFSEQFF. CDR3 bases: TGTGCCAGCAGTTGGCAGGGGGCTTTTAGTGAGCAGTTCTTC.